The 19 T cell receptor beta chains below all came from one sample that was sequenced in a study of blood T cell repertoires in COVID-19. The table came from immunoSEQ multiplex PCR; TCRdb's copy has only in-frame clones and leaves some out. The sample shows fewer than 350,000 clones, roughly 90% of them seen only once. The sequenced material came from PBMCs or T cells enriched from blood (not recorded which). The origin of the receptors is a woman aged 18-29 years with acute COVID-19.

This clone was counted a few times. The chain employs TRBV5-1 and TRBJ1-6, with D unresolved. Trimming stripped 5 bases from V and 2 bases from J, with 14 bases between. Looked up from germline, CDR1 is SGHRS and CDR2 is YFSETQ. The length of the CDR3 is 16 residues. In DNA form, the CDR3 reads TGCGCCAGCAGACTGACCTCTGACACCTATAATTCACCCCTCCACTTT. This encodes CASRLTSDTYNSPLHF.

This clone is a singleton in its sample. V gene TRBV9 combines with J gene TRBJ2-1, with D tentatively TRBD2 (5 bases). Germline-derived CDR1 and CDR2 are SGDLS and YYNGEE. Trimming shortened V by 4 bases and J by 4 bases, and 15 bases separated the two germline ends. This CDR3 is 15 amino acids long. CDR3 protein: CASSRALREYNEQFF. CDR3 DNA: TGTGCCAGCAGCAGGGCGTTGAGGGAGTACAATGAGCAGTTCTTC.

This clone appeared a few times. The chain recombines TRBV28 with TRBJ2-1; D perhaps matches TRBD2 (5 bases). Trimming pared 2 bases from V and 4 bases from J, leaving 9 bases between. Germline loops: CDR1 MDHEN, CDR2 SYDVKM. This CDR3 has 14 residues. The CDR3 nucleotides are TGTGCCAGCAGTTTACTAGCCGATTACAATGAGCAGTTCTTC. The encoded protein is CASSLLADYNEQFF. The complete variable domain, with remaining parts taken from reference TRBV28 and TRBJ2-1, reads DVKVTQSSRYLVKRTGEKVFLECVQDMDHENMFWYRQDPGLGLRLIYFSYDVKMKEKGDIPEGYSVSREKKERFSLILESASTNQTSMYLCASSLLADYNEQFFGPGTRLTVL.

The V gene is TRBV27, the J gene TRBJ1-1; unclear D gene. The germline gives CDR1 MNHEY, CDR2 SMNVEV (reference sequence). V was cut by 4 bases and J by 4 bases, with 10 bases left in between. This CDR3 region has 13 residues. This chain's CDR3 is CASSSPGVTEAFF. For the CDR3, the DNA is TGTGCCAGCAGTTCACCCGGTGTCACTGAAGCTTTCTTT.

The rearrangement joins TRBV2 to TRBJ1-5, with D tentatively TRBD1 (5 bases). The CDR3 is made up of 17 amino acids. Looked up from germline, CDR1 is SNHLY and CDR2 is FYNNEI. Deletions cut 2 bases from V and 4 bases from J, with 18 bases between. The CDR3 here is CASSEFFGQGSNQPQHF. CDR3 nucleotide sequence: TGTGCCAGCAGTGAATTCTTTGGGCAGGGTTCAAATCAGCCCCAGCATTTT.

The chain couples TRBV27 to TRBJ2-5, with D perhaps TRBD2 (7 bases). CDR3 length: 16 amino acids. Looked up from germline, CDR1 is MNHEY and CDR2 is SMNVEV (reference sequence). Deletions cut 1 base from V and 9 bases from J, with 21 bases between. DNA of the CDR3: TGTGCCAGCAGTTTATTGGGGGGGCCCAGTTTTTTCCCCCAGTACTTC. Translated: CASSLLGGPSFFPQYF.

Only one count was recorded for this clone. This chain uses TRBV3-1 (or the pseudogene TRBV3-2) with TRBJ1-5, with TRBD1 matching over 7 bases. CDR3 length: 15 amino acids. V trimming: 5 bases; J trimming: 4 bases; junction bases outside the gene matches: 8. Germline V lookup: CDR1 LGHDT, CDR2 YNNKEL (reference sequence). The CDR3 spells CASSKTGTGNQPQHF. CDR3 nucleotides: TGTGCCAGCAGCAAGACAGGGACGGGGAATCAGCCCCAGCATTTT.

The chain uses TRBV28 and TRBJ2-3; the D gene is possibly TRBD1 (5 bases). Trimming shortened V by 2 bases and J by 1 base, and 10 bases separated the two germline ends. The CDR3 is made up of 15 amino acids. Germline CDR1 MDHEN, CDR2 SYDVKM. The CDR3 DNA is TGTGCCAGCAGTTTAGCAGGGATAGGCACAGATACGCAGTATTTT. Amino acids: CASSLAGIGTDTQYF.

V and J are TRBV5-1 and TRBJ2-7; D gene uncertain. Germline V gene lookup returns CDR1 SGHRS and CDR2 YFSETQ. The CDR3 has 13 residues. Trimming shortened V by 0 bases and J by 3 bases, and 7 bases separated the two germline ends. The CDR3: CASSLGQDYEQYF. CDR3 coding DNA: TGCGCCAGCAGCTTGGGCCAGGACTACGAGCAGTACTTC.

V and J are TRBV4-1 and TRBJ1-4; TRBD1 agrees at 9 bases. This CDR3 region has 15 residues. With 1 base clipped from V and 3 bases from J, the junction kept 0 bases outside the gene matches. The germline gives CDR1 MGHRA, CDR2 YSYEKL. The CDR3 spells CASSQGDRANEKLFF. The CDR3 DNA reads as TGCGCCAGCAGCCAAGGGGACAGGGCTAATGAAAAACTGTTTTTT.

This chain uses TRBV7-8 with TRBJ2-1; D is ambiguous. The CDR3 has 18 amino acids. Trimming took off 7 bases at V and 1 base at J, with 23 bases between the two ends. Germline-derived CDR1 and CDR2 are SGHVS and FQNEAQ. Here the CDR3 DNA reads TGTGCCAGCACCCCAAAAATAGTCCTGGTCCCTTCCTACAATGAGCAGTTCTTC. Translated, it gives CASTPKIVLVPSYNEQFF.

V and J are TRBV28 and TRBJ2-1; 8 bases align to TRBD1. Germline assignment: CDR1 MDHEN and CDR2 SYDVKM. With 10 bases clipped from V and 7 bases from J, the junction kept 6 bases outside the gene matches. CDR3 length: 12 residues. The CDR3 DNA follows: TGTGCCACCAGGACAGGGAGAAATGAGCAGTTCTTC. It specifies CATRTGRNEQFF.

The table lists this clone with a few counts. The chain combines TRBV12-5 with TRBJ1-5; tentative D call: TRBD1 (6 bases). This CDR3 has 16 residues. Germline V gene sequence: CDR1 LGHNT, CDR2 FRNRAP. V gave up 1 base and J gave up 5 bases, with 15 bases separating them. The CDR3 is CASGLGTAQGYQPQHF. Written as DNA, the CDR3 is TGTGCTAGTGGTTTGGGGACAGCCCAGGGGTATCAGCCCCAGCATTTT. The full variable domain, its missing parts supplied by reference TRBV12-5 and TRBJ1-5, is DARVTQTPRHKVTEMGQEVTMRCQPILGHNTVFWYRQTMMQGLELLAYFRNRAPLDDSGMPKDRFSAEMPDATLATLKIQPSEPRDSAVYFCASGLGTAQGYQPQHFGDGTRLSIL.

This clone was observed once. V and J are TRBV27 and TRBJ2-1; 14 bases line up with TRBD2. Germline V lookup: CDR1 MNHEY, CDR2 SMNVEV (reference sequence). The CDR3 consists of 14 residues. V was pared by 3 bases and J by 9 bases, with 1 base of the junction left unmatched. CDR3 DNA sequence: TGTGCCAGCAGTTTGGGACTAGCGGGAGTTGAGCAGTTCTTC. Protein: CASSLGLAGVEQFF.

V is TRBV19 and J is TRBJ2-5, with 13 bases identical to TRBD2. The CDR3 is made up of 17 amino acids. The J segment lost 2 bases and the V segment lost 5 bases, leaving 8 bases of the junction unmatched. Germline V CDR1 and CDR2: LNHDA, SQIVND (reference sequence). The chain's CDR3 is CASSPTGLAGPQETQYF. The CDR3 DNA reads TGTGCCAGTAGTCCAACGGGACTAGCGGGGCCTCAAGAGACCCAGTACTTC.

The gene calls are TRBV9 and TRBJ2-5; 9 bases line up with TRBD1. The V and J ends lost 4 bases and 5 bases, in that order; junction bases with no gene match: 18. CDR1 is SGDLS and CDR2 is YYNGEE in the germline V gene. The CDR3 extends over 18 amino acids. CDR3 DNA: TGTGCCAGCAGCCCCCAGCGAATTAAAGGACAGGGGTGGGAGACCCAGTACTTC. This translates into CASSPQRIKGQGWETQYF.

This clone was detected a few times. The chain has TRBV27 and TRBJ2-7; perhaps TRBD1 as D (6 bases). V lost 8 bases, J lost 2 bases, and 13 bases lay in between. Germline V gives CDR1 MNHEY, CDR2 SMNVEV (reference sequence). This CDR3 comprises 13 residues. The CDR3 DNA reads TGTGCCAGCGCTGAAGGGGACACCTACGAGCAGTACTTC. This encodes CASAEGDTYEQYF.

V gene TRBV18 combines with J gene TRBJ1-3; D call uncertain. The CDR3 extends over 16 amino acids. The V gene lost 3 bases and the J gene lost 0 bases, with 12 bases spanning the gap. The germline V gene encodes CDR1 KGHSH and CDR2 LQKENI. CDR3 nucleotide sequence: TGTGCCAGCTCACCCGGTAATATCCTCTCTGGAAACACCATATATTTT. Residues: CASSPGNILSGNTIYF. The entire variable domain, with the rest obtained from reference TRBV18 and TRBJ1-3, is as follows: NAGVMQNPRHLVRRRGQEARLRCSPMKGHSHVYWYRQLPEEGLKFMVYLQKENIIDESGMPKERFSAEFPKEGPSILRIQQVVRGDSAAYFCASSPGNILSGNTIYFGEGSWLTVV.

The rearrangement joins TRBV6-5 to TRBJ2-4; 10 bases map to TRBD2. V gave up 5 bases and J gave up 5 bases; unmatched junction bases: 6. This CDR3 comprises 15 residues. CDR1 and CDR2 from the germline V gene are MNHEY and SVGAGI. The chain's CDR3 is CASSRAGGSQNIQYF. CDR3 bases: TGTGCCAGCAGTCGAGCGGGAGGGAGCCAAAACATTCAGTACTTC.